This T cell receptor (beta chain) was obtained from a study of response to subunit inactivated influenza vaccine. Overall study findings and caveats: Each seasonal flu vaccination may recruit only limited new T cells, authors suggested.

By its share, this clonotype is medium-sized. The antigen is unknown. The V gene's germline CDR1 is KGHDR and CDR2 SFDVKD. The V segment lost 5 bases and the J segment 3 bases; nucleotides outside the gene matches: 7. The CDR3 runs 15 residues. TCRdb itself ran the RT-PCR reads through MiXCR, one entry per CDR3 protein. Of under 950,000 distinct CDR3 sequences in the sample, 20% to 25% are singletons; the top ten hold roughly a tenth. The sequences come from PBMCs from blood, collected 4 to 6 days after vaccination. This clonotype was sampled from a middle-aged man who received an inactivated influenza vaccine. The rearrangement uses TRBV24-1 and TRBJ2-3; 7 bases match TRBD2. The CDR3 coding sequence is TGTGCCACCAGTGTCTTCGGCGGGGGAACAGATACGCAGTATTTT. As protein: CATSVFGGGTDTQYF.